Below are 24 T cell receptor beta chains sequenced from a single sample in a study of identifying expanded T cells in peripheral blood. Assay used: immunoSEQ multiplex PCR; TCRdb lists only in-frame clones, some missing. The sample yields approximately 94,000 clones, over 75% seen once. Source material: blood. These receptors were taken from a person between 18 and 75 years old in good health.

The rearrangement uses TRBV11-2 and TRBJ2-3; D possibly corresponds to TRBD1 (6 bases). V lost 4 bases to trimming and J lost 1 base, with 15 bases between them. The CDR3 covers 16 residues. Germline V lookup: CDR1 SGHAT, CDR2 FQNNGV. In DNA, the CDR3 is TGTGCCAGCAGCTCGGTCCCCAGGGGACGCACAGATACGCAGTATTTT. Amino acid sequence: CASSSVPRGRTDTQYF. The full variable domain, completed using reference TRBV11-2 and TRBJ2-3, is EAGVAQSPRYKIIEKRQSVAFWCNPISGHATLYWYQQILGQGPKLLIQFQNNGVVDDSQLPKDRFSAERLKGVDSTLKIQPAKLEDSAVYLCASSSVPRGRTDTQYFGPGTRLTVL.

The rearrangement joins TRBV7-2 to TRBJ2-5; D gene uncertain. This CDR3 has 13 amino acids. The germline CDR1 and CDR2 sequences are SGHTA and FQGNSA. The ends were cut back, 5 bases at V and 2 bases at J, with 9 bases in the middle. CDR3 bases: TGTGCCAGCAGCGCCTTAGAGCAAGAGACCCAGTACTTC. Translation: CASSALEQETQYF.

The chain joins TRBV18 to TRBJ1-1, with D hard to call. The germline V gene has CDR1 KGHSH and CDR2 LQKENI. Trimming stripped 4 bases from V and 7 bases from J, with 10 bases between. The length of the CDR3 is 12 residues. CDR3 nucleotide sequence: TGTGCCAGCTCACTCCTGGAGGGTGAAGCTTTCTTT. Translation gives CASSLLEGEAFF.

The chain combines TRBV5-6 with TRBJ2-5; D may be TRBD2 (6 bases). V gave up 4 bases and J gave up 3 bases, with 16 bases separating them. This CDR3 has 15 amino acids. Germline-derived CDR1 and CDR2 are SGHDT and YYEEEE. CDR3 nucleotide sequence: TGTGCCAGCAGCAGCGGCGGGACTCCCGAAGAGACCCAGTACTTC. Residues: CASSSGGTPEETQYF.

CDR3 sequence: CASSIGGVGEKLFF. CDR3 coding DNA: TGTGCCAGTAGTATTGGGGGGGTAGGCGAAAAACTGTTTTTT. The genes are TRBV19 and TRBJ1-4; a possible D gene is TRBD1 (5 bases). From germline, CDR1 is LNHDA and CDR2 SQIVND (reference sequence). The CDR3 is 14 amino acids. V lost 3 bases to trimming and J lost 8 bases, with 13 bases between them.

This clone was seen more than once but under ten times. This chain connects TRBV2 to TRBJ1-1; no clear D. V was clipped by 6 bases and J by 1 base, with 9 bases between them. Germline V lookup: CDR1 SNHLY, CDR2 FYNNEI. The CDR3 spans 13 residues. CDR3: CASSQAPNTEAFF. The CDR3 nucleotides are TGTGCCAGCAGCCAGGCCCCGAACACTGAAGCTTTCTTT.

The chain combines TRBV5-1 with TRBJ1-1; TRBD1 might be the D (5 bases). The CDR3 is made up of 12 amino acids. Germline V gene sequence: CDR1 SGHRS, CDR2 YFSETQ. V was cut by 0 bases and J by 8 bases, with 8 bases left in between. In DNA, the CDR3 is TGCGCCAGCAGCTTGGAGCAGGGCGAAGCTTTCTTT. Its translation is CASSLEQGEAFF.

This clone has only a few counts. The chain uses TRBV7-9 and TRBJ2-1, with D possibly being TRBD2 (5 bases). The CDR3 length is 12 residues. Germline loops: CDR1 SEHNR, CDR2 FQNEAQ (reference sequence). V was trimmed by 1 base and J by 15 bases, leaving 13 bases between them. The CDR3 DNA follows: TGTGCCAGCAGCTTAGAGGATCGGGAAACGTTCTTC. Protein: CASSLEDRETFF. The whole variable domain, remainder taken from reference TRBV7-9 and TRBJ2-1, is DTGVSQNPRHKITKRGQNVTFRCDPISEHNRLYWYRQTLGQGPEFLTYFQNEAQLEKSRLLSDRFSAERPKGSFSTLEIQRTEQGDSAMYLCASSLEDRETFFGPGTRLTVL.

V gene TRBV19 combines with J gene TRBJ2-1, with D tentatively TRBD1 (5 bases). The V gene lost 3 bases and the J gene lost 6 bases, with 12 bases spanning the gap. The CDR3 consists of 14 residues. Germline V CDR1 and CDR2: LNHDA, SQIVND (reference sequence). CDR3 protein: CASSIQSGSNEQFF. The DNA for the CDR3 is TGTGCCAGTAGTATTCAATCAGGGTCCAATGAGCAGTTCTTC. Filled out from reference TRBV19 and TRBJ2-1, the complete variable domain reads DGGITQSPKYLFRKEGQNVTLSCEQNLNHDAMYWYRQDPGQGLRLIYYSQIVNDFQKGDIAEGYSVSREKKESFPLTVTSAQKNPTAFYLCASSIQSGSNEQFFGPGTRLTVL.

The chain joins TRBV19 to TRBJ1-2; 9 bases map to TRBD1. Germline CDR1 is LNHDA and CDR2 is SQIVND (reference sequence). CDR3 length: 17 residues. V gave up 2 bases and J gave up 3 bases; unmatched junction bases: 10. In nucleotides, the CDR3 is TGTGCCAGTAGTATAAGAACAGGGGGCACTAAATACTATGGCTACACCTTC. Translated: CASSIRTGGTKYYGYTF.

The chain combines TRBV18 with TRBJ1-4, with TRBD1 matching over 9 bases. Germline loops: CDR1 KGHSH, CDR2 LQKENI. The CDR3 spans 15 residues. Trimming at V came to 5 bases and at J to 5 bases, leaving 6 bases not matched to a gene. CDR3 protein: CASSVSGTGNEKLFF. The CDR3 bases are TGTGCCAGCTCAGTTTCCGGGACAGGGAATGAAAAACTGTTTTTT.

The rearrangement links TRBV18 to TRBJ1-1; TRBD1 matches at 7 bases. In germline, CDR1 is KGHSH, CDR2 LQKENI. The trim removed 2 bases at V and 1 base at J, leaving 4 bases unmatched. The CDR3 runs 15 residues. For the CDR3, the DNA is TGTGCCAGCTCACCAACGGGACAGCGGAACACTGAAGCTTTCTTT. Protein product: CASSPTGQRNTEAFF.

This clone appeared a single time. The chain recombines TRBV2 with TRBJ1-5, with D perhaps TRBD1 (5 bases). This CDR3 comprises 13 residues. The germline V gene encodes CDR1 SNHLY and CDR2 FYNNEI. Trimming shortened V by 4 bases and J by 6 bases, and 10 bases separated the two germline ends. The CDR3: CASSAQGPQPQHF. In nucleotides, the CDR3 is TGTGCCAGCAGTGCGCAGGGACCTCAGCCCCAGCATTTT.

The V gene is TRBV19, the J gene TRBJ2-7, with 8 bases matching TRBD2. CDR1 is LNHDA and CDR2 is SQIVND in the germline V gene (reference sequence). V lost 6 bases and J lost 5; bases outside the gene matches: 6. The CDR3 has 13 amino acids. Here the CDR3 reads CASRPGGRHEQYF. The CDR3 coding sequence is TGTGCCAGTAGACCGGGAGGGAGACACGAGCAGTACTTC.

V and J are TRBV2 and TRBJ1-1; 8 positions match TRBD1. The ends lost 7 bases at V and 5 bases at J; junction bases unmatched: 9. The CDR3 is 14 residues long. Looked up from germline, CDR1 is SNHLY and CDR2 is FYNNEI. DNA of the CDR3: TGTGCCAGCACCCGGACAGGGAGAAGGACTGAAGCTTTCTTT. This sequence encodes CASTRTGRRTEAFF. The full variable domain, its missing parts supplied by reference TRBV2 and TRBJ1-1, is EPEVTQTPSHQVTQMGQEVILRCVPISNHLYFYWYRQILGQKVEFLVSFYNNEISEKSEIFDDQFSVERPDGSNFTLKIRSTKLEDSAMYFCASTRTGRRTEAFFGQGTRLTVV.

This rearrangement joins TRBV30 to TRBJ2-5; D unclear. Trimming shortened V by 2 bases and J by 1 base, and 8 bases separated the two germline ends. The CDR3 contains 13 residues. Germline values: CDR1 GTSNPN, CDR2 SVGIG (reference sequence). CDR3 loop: CAWSRQVQETQYF. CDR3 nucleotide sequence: TGTGCCTGGAGTCGACAAGTCCAAGAGACCCAGTACTTC. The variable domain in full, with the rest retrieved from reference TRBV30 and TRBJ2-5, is SQTIHQWPATLVQPVGSPLSLECTVEGTSNPNLYWYRQAAGRGLQLLFYSVGIGQISSEVPQNLSASRPQDRQFILSSKKLLLSDSGFYLCAWSRQVQETQYFGPGTRLLVL.

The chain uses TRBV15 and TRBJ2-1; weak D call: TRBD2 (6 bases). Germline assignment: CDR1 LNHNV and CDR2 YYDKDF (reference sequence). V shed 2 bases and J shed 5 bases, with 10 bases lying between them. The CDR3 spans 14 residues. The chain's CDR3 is CATSRPGGNNEQFF. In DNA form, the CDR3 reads TGTGCCACCAGCAGACCCGGGGGAAACAATGAGCAGTTCTTC.

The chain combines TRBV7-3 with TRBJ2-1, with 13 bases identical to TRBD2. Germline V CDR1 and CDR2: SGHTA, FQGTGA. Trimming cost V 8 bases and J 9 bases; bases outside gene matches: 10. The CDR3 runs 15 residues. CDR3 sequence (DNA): TGTGCCAGCGCCCTCACTAGCGGGAGGGCCGGTGAGCAGTTCTTC. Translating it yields CASALTSGRAGEQFF.

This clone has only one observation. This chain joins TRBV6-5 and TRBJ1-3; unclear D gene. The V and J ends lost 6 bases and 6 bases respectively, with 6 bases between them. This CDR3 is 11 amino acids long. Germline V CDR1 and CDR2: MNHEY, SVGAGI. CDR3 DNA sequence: TGTGCCAGCAGCCGATTAAACACCATATATTTT. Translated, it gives CASSRLNTIYF.

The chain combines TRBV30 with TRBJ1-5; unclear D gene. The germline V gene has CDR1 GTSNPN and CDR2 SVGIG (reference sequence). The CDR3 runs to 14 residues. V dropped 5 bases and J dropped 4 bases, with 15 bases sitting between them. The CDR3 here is CAWGLSTNNQPQHF. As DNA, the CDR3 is TGTGCCTGGGGTCTTAGCACAAATAATCAGCCCCAGCATTTT.

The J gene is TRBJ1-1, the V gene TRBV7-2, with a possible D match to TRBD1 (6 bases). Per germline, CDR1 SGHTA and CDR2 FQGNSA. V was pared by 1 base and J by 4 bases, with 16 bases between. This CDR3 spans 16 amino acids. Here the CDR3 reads CASSLVVRGRGTEAFF. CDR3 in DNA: TGTGCCAGCAGCTTAGTCGTACGGGGGCGGGGCACTGAAGCTTTCTTT.

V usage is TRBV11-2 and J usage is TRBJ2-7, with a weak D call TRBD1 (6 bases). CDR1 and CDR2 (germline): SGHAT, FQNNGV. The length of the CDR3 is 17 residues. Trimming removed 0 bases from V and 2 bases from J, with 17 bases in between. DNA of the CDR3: TGTGCCAGCAGCTTAGAGATTCCCCAAACAGGGCCCTACGAGCAGTACTTC. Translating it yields CASSLEIPQTGPYEQYF.

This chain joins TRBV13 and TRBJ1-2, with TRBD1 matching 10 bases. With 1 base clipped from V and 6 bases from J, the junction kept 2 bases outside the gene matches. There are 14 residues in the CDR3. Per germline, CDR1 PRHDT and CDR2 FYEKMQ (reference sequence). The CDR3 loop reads CASSLAGQGDGYTF. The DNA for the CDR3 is TGTGCCAGCAGCTTAGCCGGACAGGGGGATGGCTACACCTTC.

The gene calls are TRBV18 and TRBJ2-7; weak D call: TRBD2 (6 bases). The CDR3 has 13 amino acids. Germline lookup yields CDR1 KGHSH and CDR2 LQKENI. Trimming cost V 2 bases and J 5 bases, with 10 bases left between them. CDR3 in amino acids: CASSPGTQNEQYF. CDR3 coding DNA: TGTGCCAGCTCACCAGGGACTCAGAACGAGCAGTACTTC.